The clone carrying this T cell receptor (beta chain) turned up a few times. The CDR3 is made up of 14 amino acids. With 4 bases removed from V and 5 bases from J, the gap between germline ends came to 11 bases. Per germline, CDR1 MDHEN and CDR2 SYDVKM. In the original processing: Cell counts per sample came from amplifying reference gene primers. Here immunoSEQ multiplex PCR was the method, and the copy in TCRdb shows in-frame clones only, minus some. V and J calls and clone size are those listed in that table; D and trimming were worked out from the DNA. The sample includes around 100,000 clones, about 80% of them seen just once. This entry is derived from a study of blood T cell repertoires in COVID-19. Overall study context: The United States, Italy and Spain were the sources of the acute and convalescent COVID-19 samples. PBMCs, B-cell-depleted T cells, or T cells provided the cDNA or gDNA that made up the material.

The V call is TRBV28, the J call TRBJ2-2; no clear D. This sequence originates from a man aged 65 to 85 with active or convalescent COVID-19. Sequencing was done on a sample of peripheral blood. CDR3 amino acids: CASSSPTGTGELFF. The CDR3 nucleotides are TGTGCCAGCAGTTCCCCTACCGGGACCGGGGAGCTGTTTTTT.